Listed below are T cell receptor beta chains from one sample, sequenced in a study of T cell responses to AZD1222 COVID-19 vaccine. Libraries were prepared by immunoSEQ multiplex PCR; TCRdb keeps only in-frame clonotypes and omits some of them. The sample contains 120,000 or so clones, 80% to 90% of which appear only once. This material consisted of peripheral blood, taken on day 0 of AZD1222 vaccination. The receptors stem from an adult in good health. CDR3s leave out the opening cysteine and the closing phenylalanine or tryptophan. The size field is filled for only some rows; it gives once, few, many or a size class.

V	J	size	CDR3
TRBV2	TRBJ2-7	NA	ASSEQGTYEQY
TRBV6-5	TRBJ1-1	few	ASSPIEGGRAF
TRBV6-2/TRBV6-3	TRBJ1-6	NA	ASSPDRGRKSSPLH
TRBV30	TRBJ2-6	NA	AWSVGTGSVLT
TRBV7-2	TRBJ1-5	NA	ASSPDRAAGPQH
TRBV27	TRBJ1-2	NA	ASSLSVSPRGLRYRYNYGYT
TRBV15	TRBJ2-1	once	ATSTSTRDSPPL
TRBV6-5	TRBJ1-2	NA	ASSSPTNYGYT
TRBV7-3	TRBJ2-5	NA	ASSLGYQGVEETQY
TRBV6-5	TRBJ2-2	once	ASSYSRGMNTGELF
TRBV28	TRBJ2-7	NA	ASSLKVGAYEQY
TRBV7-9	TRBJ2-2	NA	ASSAGRSGTGELF
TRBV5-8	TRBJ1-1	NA	ASTQGYSPNTEAF
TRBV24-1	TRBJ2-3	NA	ATSDLDTDTQY
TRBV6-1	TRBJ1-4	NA	ASSDSRATNEKLF
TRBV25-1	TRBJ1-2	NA	ASSDGTKDGYT
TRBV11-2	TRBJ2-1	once	ASSLSHSSGSLGDNEQF
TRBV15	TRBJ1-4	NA	ATSRSREKLF
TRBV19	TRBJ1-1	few	ASQPPGAMNTEAF
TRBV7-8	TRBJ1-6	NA	ASSRQINAYNSPLH
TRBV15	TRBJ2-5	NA	ATSRDLARGQETQY
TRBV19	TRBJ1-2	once	ASSRDRDTLANYGYT
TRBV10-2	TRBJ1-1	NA	ASSQDRGMNTEAF
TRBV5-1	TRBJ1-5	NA	ASSLSGGGNQPQH
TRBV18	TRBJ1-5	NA	ASSRMGSEPQH
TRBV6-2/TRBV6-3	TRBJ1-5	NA	ASSIKGAVGSNQPQH
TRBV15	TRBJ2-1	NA	ATSRDVALYDNEQF
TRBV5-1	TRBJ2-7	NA	ASRLSTGTSRPGIYEQY
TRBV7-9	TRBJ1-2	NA	ASSLSGSGNYGYT
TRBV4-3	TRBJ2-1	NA	ASSPQGLAAYNEQF
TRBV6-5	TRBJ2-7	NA	ASRISGSSYEQY
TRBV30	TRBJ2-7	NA	AWSKTAGTSYEQY
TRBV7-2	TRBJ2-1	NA	ASSLGGGVSYNEQF
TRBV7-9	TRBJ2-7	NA	ASSLSGNSYEQY
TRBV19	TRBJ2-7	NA	ASSIGGQGALYEQY
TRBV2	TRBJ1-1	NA	ASAAGRGDTEAF
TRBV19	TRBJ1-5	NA	ASSALPGQGTSNQPQH
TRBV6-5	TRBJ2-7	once	ASSYSRDVYEQY
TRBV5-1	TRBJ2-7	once	ASSLEGTASSYEQY
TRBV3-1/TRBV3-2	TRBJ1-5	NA	ASSETPRNQPQH
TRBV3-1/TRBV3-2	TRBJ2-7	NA	ASSQDGTRAYEQY
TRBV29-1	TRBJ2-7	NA	SVRSPGQGVHEQY
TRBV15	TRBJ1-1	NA	ATSTPRIGNTEAF
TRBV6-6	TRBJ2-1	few	ASSYLQGGEQF
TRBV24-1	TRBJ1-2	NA	ATESGYGYT
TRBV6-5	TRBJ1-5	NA	ASSYRESQPQH
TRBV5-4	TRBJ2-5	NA	ASWATQGDQY
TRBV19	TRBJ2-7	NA	ASSHPGQAKGYEQY
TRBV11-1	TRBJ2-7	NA	ASSPTGANIAYEQY
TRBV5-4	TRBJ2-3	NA	ASSPGRSTDTQY
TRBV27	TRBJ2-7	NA	ASSGQGASYEQY
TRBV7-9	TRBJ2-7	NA	ASSPGFDREEQY
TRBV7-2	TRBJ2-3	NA	ASSFVYGPGADTQY
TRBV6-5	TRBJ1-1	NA	ASSIGSPTEAF
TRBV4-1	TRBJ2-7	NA	ASSQIGQGVEQY
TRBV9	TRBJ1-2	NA	ASSVAEGYGYT
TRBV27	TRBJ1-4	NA	ASSIQGTNEKLF
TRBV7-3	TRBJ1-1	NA	ASSSQRESTEAF
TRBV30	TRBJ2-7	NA	AWGQGGTWYEQY
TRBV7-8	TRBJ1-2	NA	ASIPSPRDGDGYT